This entry lists 3 T cell receptor beta chains sequenced from one sample in a study of technical replicates of blood from a handful of donors. Only in-frame clones appear in the TCRdb table, and some are missing; sequencing was by immunoSEQ multiplex PCR. The table has tens of thousands of clones, 90% to 95% seen once. Sequencing was done on a sample of T cells isolated from PBMCs. All receptors derive from a human donor in good health.

The chain is built from TRBV5-1 and TRBJ2-7; D may be TRBD1 (6 bases). From germline, CDR1 is SGHRS and CDR2 YFSETQ. V lost 1 base to trimming and J lost 7 bases, with 24 bases between them. CDR3 length: 17 amino acids. This chain's CDR3 is CASSLQTPGTLAREQYF. Written as DNA, the CDR3 is TGCGCCAGCAGCTTGCAGACCCCCGGGACACTCGCTCGGGAGCAGTACTTC. Full variable domain (rest looked up from reference TRBV5-1 and TRBJ2-7): KAGVTQTPRYLIKTRGQQVTLSCSPISGHRSVSWYQQTPGQGLQFLFEYFSETQRNKGNFPGRFSGRQFSNSRSEMNVSTLELGDSALYLCASSLQTPGTLAREQYFGPGTRLTVT.

This chain joins TRBV27 and TRBJ1-2; 9 nucleotides align to TRBD1. The CDR3 contains 16 residues. The germline gives CDR1 MNHEY, CDR2 SMNVEV (reference sequence). With 6 bases clipped from V and 3 bases from J, the junction kept 11 bases outside the gene matches. The CDR3 here is CASRMTGGKPHYGYTF. The DNA of the CDR3 is TGTGCCAGCAGGATGACAGGGGGTAAGCCACACTATGGCTACACCTTC.

J is TRBJ2-2 and V is TRBV19; tentatively, D is TRBD2 (5 bases). The germline gives CDR1 LNHDA, CDR2 SQIVND (reference sequence). The CDR3 loop spans 12 amino acids. Trimming removed 5 bases at V and 13 bases at J, with 14 bases between. The CDR3, as DNA: TGTGCCAGTAGTCCGGACCGGGCGGGGCTGTTTTTT. Its protein is CASSPDRAGLFF.